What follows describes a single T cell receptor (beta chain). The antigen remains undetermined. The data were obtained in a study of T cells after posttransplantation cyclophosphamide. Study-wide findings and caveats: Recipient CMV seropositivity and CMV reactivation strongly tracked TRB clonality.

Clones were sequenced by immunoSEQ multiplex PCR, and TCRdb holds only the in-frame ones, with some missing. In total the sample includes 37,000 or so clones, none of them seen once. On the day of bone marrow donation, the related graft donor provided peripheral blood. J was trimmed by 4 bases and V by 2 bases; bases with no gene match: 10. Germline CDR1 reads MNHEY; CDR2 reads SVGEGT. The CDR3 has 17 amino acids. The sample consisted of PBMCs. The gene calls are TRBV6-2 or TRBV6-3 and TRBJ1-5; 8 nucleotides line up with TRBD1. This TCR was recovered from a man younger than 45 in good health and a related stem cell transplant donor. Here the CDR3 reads CASSYPGQGKRNQPQHF. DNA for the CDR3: TGTGCCAGCAGTTACCCCGGACAGGGAAAAAGGAATCAGCCCCAGCATTTT.